The sequence of this T cell receptor beta chain was determined in a study of shared clonotypes between healthy human individuals. Study-wide points: Generation probabilities were higher for clonotypes shared across all four sorted-subset donors than for unshared ones. Clonotype sharing among donors, it was expected, would be affected by sequencing depth.

Sequencing was performed with immunoSEQ multiplex PCR; in TCRdb, only in-frame clones are kept and a portion is missing. The profile shows 2 million to 2.5 million clones, 80% to 95% of them singletons. V was pared by 1 base and J by 5 bases, with 11 bases between. This CDR3 comprises 15 residues. Germline loops: CDR1 SGHDN, CDR2 FVKESK. In the case of this clone: Its antigen is still unknown. Distinct nucleotide sequences in the sample also encode this CDR3.

The sample taken for sequencing was naive CD4+ T cells from PBMCs. Subset in this sample: CD45RA+ positively selected. The chain links TRBV14 to TRBJ1-4; D gene uncertain. The TCR sequence derives from a man younger than 35 in good health. Some clones in this sample may be carry-over from other donors' samples. CDR3 loop: CASSQVRTENEKLFF. CDR3 bases: TGTGCCAGCAGCCAAGTAAGGACGGAGAATGAAAAACTGTTTTTT.